This paragraph covers one TCR beta chain sequence. The data were obtained in a study of blood T cell repertoires in COVID-19. The V end was cut by 4 bases, the J end by 6 bases, with 12 bases between. Germline CDR1 LGHNA, CDR2 YSLEER. CDR3 length equals 13 residues. Original analysis: Estimates of nucleated cell counts were drawn from the amplification of reference gene primers. Produced via immunoSEQ multiplex PCR; TCRdb's table is partial and in-frame only. V and J calls and clone size are those listed in that table; D and trimming were worked out from the DNA. The top ten clones hold roughly 6.1% of a sample with around 76,000 clones, roughly 89% of them seen once.

The specimen sequenced was peripheral blood. The origin of this receptor is a human donor in a cohort sampled during active COVID-19. The V gene is TRBV4-3, the J gene TRBJ1-1, with no clear D. The CDR3 loop reads CASSPQRVAEAFF. The CDR3 region has the DNA TGCGCCAGCAGCCCCCAACGGGTGGCTGAAGCTTTCTTT.